This TCR beta chain was captured by sequencing in a study of cytomegalovirus exposure and HLA in healthy donors. Overall study results and limits: Further analysis, carried out later, found HLA-associated TCR beta chains more clonally expanded than equally common other chains. Trimming of TCR beta V- and J-genes showed a link, identified in a later analysis, to a missense DCLRE1C variant. Reportedly, fewer N-insertions than the 666-donor mean appeared in an Asian-associated ancestry cluster in a later analysis. In a later analysis, most CMV-associated TCR beta chains appeared HLA-restricted.

In this sample, this clone turned up a few times. Its antigen remains unknown. Primers for the PCR totalled 60 Vbeta and 13 Jbeta. Assay: immunoSEQ multiplex PCR; the TCRdb copy retains only in-frame clones and omits some. The profile shows some 140,000 clones, over 80% of them singletons. Between the trimmed V and J ends, which lost 2 bases and 9 bases, there was a span of 14 bases. The CDR3 runs to 14 residues. The germline CDR1 and CDR2 sequences are SGHTA and FQGNSA. The sequencing sample was made of PBMCs. The receptor comes from a man aged 35 to 55 in good health and CMV-seronegative. The genes are TRBV7-2 and TRBJ2-4, with D possibly TRBD1 on 7 matching bases. Here the CDR3 reads CASSLQGDSGIQYF. The DNA for the CDR3 is TGTGCCAGCAGCTTACAGGGGGACTCCGGCATTCAGTACTTC. Drawing the rest from reference TRBV7-2 and TRBJ2-4, the complete variable domain is GAGVSQSPSNKVTEKGKDVELRCDPISGHTALYWYRQSLGQGLEFLIYFQGNSAPDKSGLPSDRFSAERTGGSVSTLTIQRTQQEDSAVYLCASSLQGDSGIQYFGAGTRLSVL.